In this sample, the clone carrying this TCR beta chain turned up a few times. V shed 6 bases, J shed 4 bases, and the junction held 8 bases outside the gene matches. The CDR3 contains 14 residues. The germline gives CDR1 MDHEN, CDR2 SYDVKM. The data were obtained in a study of blood T cell repertoires in COVID-19. Measured with immunoSEQ multiplex PCR; TCRdb has only the in-frame clones, and not every one. The sample contains some 200,000 clones, roughly 82% of which appear only once. The source material was PBMCs or T cells enriched from blood (not recorded which). The sequence derives from a man aged 35 to 55 who had recovered from COVID-19. The chain uses TRBV28 and TRBJ1-2, with 7 bases identical to TRBD1. For the CDR3, the DNA is TGTGCCAGCAGCTCGGGGACAGAGAGCTATGGCTACACCTTC. It encodes CASSSGTESYGYTF.